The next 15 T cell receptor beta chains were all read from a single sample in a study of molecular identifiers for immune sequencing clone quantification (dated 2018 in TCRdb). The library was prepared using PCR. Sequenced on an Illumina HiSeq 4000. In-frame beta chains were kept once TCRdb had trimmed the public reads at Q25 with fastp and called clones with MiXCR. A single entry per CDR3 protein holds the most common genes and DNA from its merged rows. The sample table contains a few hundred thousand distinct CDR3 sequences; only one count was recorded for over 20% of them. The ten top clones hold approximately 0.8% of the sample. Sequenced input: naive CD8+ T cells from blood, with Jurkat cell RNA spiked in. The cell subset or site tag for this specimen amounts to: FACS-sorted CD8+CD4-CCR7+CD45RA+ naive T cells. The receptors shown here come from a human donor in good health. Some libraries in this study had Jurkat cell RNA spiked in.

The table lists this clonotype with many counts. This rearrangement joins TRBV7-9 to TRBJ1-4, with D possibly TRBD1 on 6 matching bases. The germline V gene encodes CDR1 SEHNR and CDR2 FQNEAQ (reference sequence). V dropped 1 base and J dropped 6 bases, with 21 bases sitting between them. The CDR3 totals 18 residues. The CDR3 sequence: CASSLELQGGAGYEKLFF. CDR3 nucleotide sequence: TGTGCCAGCAGCTTAGAGCTACAGGGTGGTGCTGGTTATGAAAAACTGTTTTTT.

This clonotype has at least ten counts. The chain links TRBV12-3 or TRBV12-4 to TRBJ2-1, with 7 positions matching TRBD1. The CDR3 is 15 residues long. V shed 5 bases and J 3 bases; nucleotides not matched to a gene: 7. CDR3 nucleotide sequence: TGTGCCAGCAGTCCCAAGGGGGCCATCTACAATGAGCAGTTCTTC. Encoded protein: CASSPKGAIYNEQFF.

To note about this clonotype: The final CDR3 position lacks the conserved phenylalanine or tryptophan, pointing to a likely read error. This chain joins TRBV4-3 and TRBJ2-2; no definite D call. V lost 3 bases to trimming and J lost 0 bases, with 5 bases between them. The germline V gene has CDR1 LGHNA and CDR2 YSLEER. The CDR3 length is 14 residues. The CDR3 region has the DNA TGCGCCAGCAGCCATTTAGCGAACACCGGGGAGCTGTTTCTT. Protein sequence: CASSHLANTGELFL.

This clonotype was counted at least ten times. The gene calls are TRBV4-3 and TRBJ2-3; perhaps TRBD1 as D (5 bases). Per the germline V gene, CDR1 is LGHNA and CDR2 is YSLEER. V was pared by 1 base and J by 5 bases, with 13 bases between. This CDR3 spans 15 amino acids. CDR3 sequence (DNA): TGCGCCAGCAGCCAAGTGGTGTGGGGCGGAGATACGCAGTATTTT. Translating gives CASSQVVWGGDTQYF.

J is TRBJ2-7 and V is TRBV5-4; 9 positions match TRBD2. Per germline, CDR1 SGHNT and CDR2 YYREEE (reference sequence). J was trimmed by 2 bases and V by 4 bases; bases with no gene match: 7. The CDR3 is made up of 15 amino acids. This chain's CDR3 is CASSPRVAGAYEQYF. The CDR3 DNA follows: TGTGCCAGCAGCCCCCGGGTAGCGGGAGCCTACGAGCAGTACTTC. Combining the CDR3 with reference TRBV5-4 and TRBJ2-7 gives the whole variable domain ETGVTQSPTHLIKTRGQQVTLRCSSQSGHNTVSWYQQALGQGPQFIFQYYREEENGRGNFPPRFSGLQFPNYSSELNVNALELDDSALYLCASSPRVAGAYEQYFGPGTRLTVT.

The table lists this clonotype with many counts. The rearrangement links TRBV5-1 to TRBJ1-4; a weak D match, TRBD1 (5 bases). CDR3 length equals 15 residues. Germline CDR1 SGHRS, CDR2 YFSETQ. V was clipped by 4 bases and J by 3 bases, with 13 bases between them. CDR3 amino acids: CASSGTGASNEKLFF. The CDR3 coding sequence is TGCGCCAGCAGCGGAACCGGGGCCTCTAATGAAAAACTGTTTTTT.

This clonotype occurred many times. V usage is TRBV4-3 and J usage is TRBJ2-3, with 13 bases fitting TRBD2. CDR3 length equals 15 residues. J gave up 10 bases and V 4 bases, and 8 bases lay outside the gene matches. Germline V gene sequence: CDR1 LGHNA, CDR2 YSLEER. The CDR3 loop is CASSPRTSGGPPQYF. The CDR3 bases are TGCGCCAGCAGCCCAAGGACTAGCGGGGGACCCCCGCAGTATTTT.

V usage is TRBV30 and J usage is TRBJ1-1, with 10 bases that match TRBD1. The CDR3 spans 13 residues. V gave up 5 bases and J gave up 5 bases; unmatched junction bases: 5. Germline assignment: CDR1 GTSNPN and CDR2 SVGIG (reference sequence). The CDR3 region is CAWGQGVGTEAFF. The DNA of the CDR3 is TGTGCCTGGGGACAGGGGGTGGGGACTGAAGCTTTCTTT.

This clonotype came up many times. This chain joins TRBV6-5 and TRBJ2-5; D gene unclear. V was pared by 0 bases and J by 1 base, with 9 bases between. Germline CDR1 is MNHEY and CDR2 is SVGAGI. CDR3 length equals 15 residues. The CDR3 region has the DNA TGTGCCAGCAGTTACTCGGATGCCCGCCAAGAGACCCAGTACTTC. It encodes CASSYSDARQETQYF.

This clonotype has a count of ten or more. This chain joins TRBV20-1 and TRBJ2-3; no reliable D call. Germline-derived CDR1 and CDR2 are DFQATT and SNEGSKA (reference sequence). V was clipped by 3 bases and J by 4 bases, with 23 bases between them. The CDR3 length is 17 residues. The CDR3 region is CSASRVSEPEPSDTQYF. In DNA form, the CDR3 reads TGCAGTGCTAGCCGAGTCTCAGAACCTGAGCCCTCAGATACGCAGTATTTT.

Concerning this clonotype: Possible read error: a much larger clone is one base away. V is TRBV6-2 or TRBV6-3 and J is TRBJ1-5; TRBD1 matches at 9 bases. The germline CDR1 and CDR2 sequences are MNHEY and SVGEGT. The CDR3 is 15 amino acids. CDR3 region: CASSPQGAPNQPQRF. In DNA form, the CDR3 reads TGTGCCAGCAGCCCACAGGGGGCTCCAAATCAGCCCCAGCGTTTT.

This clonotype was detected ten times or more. CDR3 residues: CSVEGVLGGFGTQYF. DNA for the CDR3: TGCAGCGTTGAAGGAGTCCTAGGGGGGTTTGGTACGCAGTATTTT. This chain uses TRBV29-1 with TRBJ2-3, with D possibly called TRBD1 or TRBD2 (6 bases each). From germline, CDR1 is SQVTM and CDR2 ANQGSEA. The CDR3 totals 15 residues. The ends were cut back, 1 base at V and 8 bases at J, with 19 bases in the middle.

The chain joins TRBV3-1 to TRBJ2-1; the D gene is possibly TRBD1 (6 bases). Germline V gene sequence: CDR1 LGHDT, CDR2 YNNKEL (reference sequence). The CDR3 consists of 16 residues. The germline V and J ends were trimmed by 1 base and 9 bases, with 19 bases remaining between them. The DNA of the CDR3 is TGTGCCAGCAGCCAAGTGGGGGCACCCCTGCACGTTGAGCAGTTCTTC. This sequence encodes CASSQVGAPLHVEQFF.

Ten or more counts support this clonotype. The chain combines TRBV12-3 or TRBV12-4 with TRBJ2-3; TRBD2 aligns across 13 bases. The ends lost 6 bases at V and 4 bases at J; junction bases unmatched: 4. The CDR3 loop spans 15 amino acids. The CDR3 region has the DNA TGTGCCAGCAGCGGACTAGCGGGAGCCCCAGATACGCAGTATTTT. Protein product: CASSGLAGAPDTQYF.

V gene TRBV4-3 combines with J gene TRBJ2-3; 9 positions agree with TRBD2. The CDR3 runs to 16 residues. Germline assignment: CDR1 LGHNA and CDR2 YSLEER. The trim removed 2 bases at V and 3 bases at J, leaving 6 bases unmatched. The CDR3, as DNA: TGCGCCAGCAGCCAAACCATAGCGGGAGCTACAGATACGCAGTATTTT. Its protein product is CASSQTIAGATDTQYF.